A single sample gave rise to the 17 T cell receptor beta chains below, sequenced in a study of blood T cells in healthy people across ages. A second PCR, run for about 7 to 11 cycles, used a sample-barcoded 5' primer plus a J-beta primer mix. TCRdb re-derived calls from the 5' RACE reads in MiXCR, one entry per CDR3 protein. Found here are about 580,000 distinct CDR3 sequences, around half of them singletons; the top ten hold under 30%. The sequencing sample was made of blood. The receptors come from a man at least 80 years old in good health.

This clonotype was observed a few times. This chain links TRBV20-1 with TRBJ1-2; D is undetermined. The CDR3 runs 14 residues. Germline-derived CDR1 and CDR2 are DFQATT and SNEGSKA (reference sequence). Trimming removed 5 bases at V and 0 bases at J, with 13 bases between. The CDR3 loop reads CSAGRVLANYGYTF. DNA of the CDR3: TGCAGTGCTGGACGGGTCCTAGCTAACTATGGCTACACCTTC.

The chain joins TRBV7-2 to TRBJ2-5, with 10 bases aligning to TRBD1. The J call is doubtful: the DNA matches TRBJ2-7 better. The germline V gene encodes CDR1 SGHTA and CDR2 FQGNSA. The CDR3 extends over 18 amino acids. The CDR3 reads CASSLGGTGAWLSYEQYF. CDR3 in DNA: TGTGCCAGCAGCTTAGGAGGGACAGGGGCTTGGCTCTCCTACGAGCAGTACTTC.

The V call is TRBV7-9, the J call TRBJ2-2, with 9 bases aligning to TRBD2. V lost 5 bases to trimming and J lost 7 bases; unmatched junction nucleotides: 8. Germline V CDR1 and CDR2: SEHNR, FQNEAQ (reference sequence). The CDR3 sequence is 15 residues long. CDR3: CASSPLAGSIGELFF. Here the CDR3 DNA reads TGTGCCAGCAGCCCCCTAGCGGGAAGCATCGGGGAGCTGTTTTTT.

The rearrangement joins TRBV29-1 to TRBJ2-2; D gene ambiguous. V was shortened by 4 bases and J by 1 base, with 10 bases between the two germline ends. The CDR3 has 14 amino acids. Germline V CDR1 and CDR2: SQVTM, ANQGSEA. The CDR3: CSVGVAGNTGELFF. CDR3 nucleotide sequence: TGCAGCGTTGGGGTGGCAGGGAACACCGGGGAGCTGTTTTTT.

The V call is TRBV2, the J call TRBJ2-4; D is perhaps TRBD1 or TRBD2 (6 bases each). Germline CDR1 reads SNHLY; CDR2 reads FYNNEI. The V end lost 8 bases, the J end lost 7 bases, and 12 bases lay between the germline ends. This CDR3 has 12 amino acids. The CDR3 region is CASVEGGNIQYF. The CDR3 bases are TGTGCCAGCGTTGAGGGGGGCAACATTCAGTACTTC.

The chain links TRBV11-2 to TRBJ2-5; 11 bases match TRBD2. The end of the DNA fits TRBJ2-7 better, so the J call may be wrong. The CDR3 sequence is 15 residues long. Germline CDR1 reads SGHAT; CDR2 reads FQNNGV. Here the CDR3 DNA reads TGTGCCAGCAGCATCGGGACTAGCGGTACCTACGAGCAGTACTTC. Amino acids: CASSIGTSGTYEQYF.

This clonotype has only one observation. The rearrangement links TRBV6-4 to TRBJ2-3, with no clear D. The CDR3 consists of 13 residues. Per the germline V gene, CDR1 is MRHNA and CDR2 is SNTAGT. The V end was cut by 0 bases, the J end by 2 bases, with 3 bases between. The CDR3 DNA sequence: TGTGCCAGCAGTGACTCGACCACAGATACGCAGTATTTT. This encodes CASSDSTTDTQYF.

This chain joins TRBV11-2 and TRBJ2-4; TRBD2 matches at 11 bases. The length of the CDR3 is 18 residues. Per the germline V gene, CDR1 is SGHAT and CDR2 is FQNNGV. The V gene end was trimmed by 5 bases and the J gene end by 0 bases; junction bases not matched to a gene: 9. For the CDR3, the DNA is TGTGCCAGCAGCGTGGGGACTAGCGGAACCCTAGCCAAAAACATTCAGTACTTC. Translating gives CASSVGTSGTLAKNIQYF.

The chain joins TRBV7-2 to TRBJ2-4; maybe TRBD1 (5 bases). Germline V lookup: CDR1 SGHTA, CDR2 FQGNSA. This CDR3 has 16 amino acids. Trimming took 1 base from V and 13 from J, leaving 23 bases between them. CDR3 sequence (DNA): TGTGCCAGCAGCTTAGGGGCTATGACAGATTACTACGGGCAGTACTTC. Its protein is CASSLGAMTDYYGQYF. Complete variable domain (other parts from reference TRBV7-2 and TRBJ2-4): GAGVSQSPSNKVTEKGKDVELRCDPISGHTALYWYRQSLGQGLEFLIYFQGNSAPDKSGLPSDRFSAERTGGSVSTLTIQRTQQEDSAVYLCASSLGAMTDYYGQYFGAGTRLSVL.

This clonotype occurred a few times. The chain uses TRBV20-1 and TRBJ1-2, with D hard to call. In germline, CDR1 is DFQATT, CDR2 SNEGSKA (reference sequence). Between the trimmed V and J ends, which lost 6 bases and 2 bases, there was a span of 10 bases. The CDR3 is 12 amino acids. CDR3 coding DNA: TGCAGTGCCAACCCGGGGAACTATGGCTACACCTTC. Translation gives CSANPGNYGYTF.

CDR3 DNA sequence: TGCGCCAGCAGCTTGGCCCAGGTCTCCTACGAGCAGTACTTC. Its translation is CASSLAQVSYEQYF. The chain is built from TRBV5-1 and TRBJ2-7; no clear D. The V end lost 0 bases, the J end lost 0 bases, and 7 bases lay between the germline ends. The CDR3 contains 14 residues. Germline assignment: CDR1 SGHRS and CDR2 YFSETQ.

The chain couples TRBV6-2 or TRBV6-3 to TRBJ2-3, with D hard to call. Germline CDR1 MNHEY, CDR2 SVGEGT. The CDR3 consists of 14 residues. V lost 7 bases, J lost 9 bases, and 20 bases lay in between. In DNA form, the CDR3 reads TGTGCCAGCAATCGAGCCCTTGGCGGAGCGACGCAGTATTTT. It codes for CASNRALGGATQYF.

The rearrangement uses TRBV10-3 and TRBJ2-7; D may be TRBD1 (6 bases). Germline V gene sequence: CDR1 ENHRY, CDR2 SYGVKD. V shed 5 bases and J shed 0 bases, with 11 bases lying between them. This CDR3 region has 14 residues. The CDR3 region has the DNA TGTGCCATCAGTAGGGACAAGAGCTCCTACGAGCAGTACTTC. Amino acid sequence: CAISRDKSSYEQYF.

To note about this clonotype: This may be a read error: a much more frequent sequence differs by one nucleotide. The V gene is TRBV6-6, the J gene TRBJ2-4; D may correspond to TRBD1 or TRBD2 (6 bases each). This CDR3 region has 16 residues. Germline V gene lookup returns CDR1 MNHNY and CDR2 SVGAGI (reference sequence). The CDR3 sequence is CASSGYLSGGKNIRYF. The CDR3 DNA reads as TGTGCCAGCAGTGGTTACTTATCCGGGGGCAAAAACATTCGGTACTTC.

This clonotype was seen just once. The chain carries TRBV20-1 and TRBJ2-1; D is unresolved. V dropped 3 bases and J dropped 13 bases, with 13 bases sitting between them. The CDR3 is 11 residues long. The germline gives CDR1 DFQATT, CDR2 SNEGSKA (reference sequence). This CDR3 reads CSASAGDQQFF. The CDR3 bases are TGCAGTGCTAGTGCTGGGGATCAACAGTTCTTC.

This clonotype was found a few times. The gene calls are TRBV6-5 and TRBJ1-5; D not resolved. V lost 2 bases and J 4 bases, leaving 15 bases between the germline ends. Germline lookup yields CDR1 MNHEY and CDR2 SVGAGI. The CDR3 consists of 16 residues. CDR3 in DNA: TGTGCCAGCAGTTACCGGGCAGCCGGACCGAATCAGCCCCAGCATTTT. Translated, it gives CASSYRAAGPNQPQHF.

This chain joins TRBV6-6 and TRBJ2-5, with 9 nucleotides matching TRBD1. The J call may be incorrect, as the DNA end agrees better with TRBJ2-7. There are 14 residues in the CDR3. Germline values: CDR1 MNHNY, CDR2 SVGAGI (reference sequence). CDR3 in amino acids: CASSYRGQGSEQYF. As DNA, the CDR3 is TGTGCCAGCAGTTACAGGGGACAGGGCTCCGAGCAGTACTTC.